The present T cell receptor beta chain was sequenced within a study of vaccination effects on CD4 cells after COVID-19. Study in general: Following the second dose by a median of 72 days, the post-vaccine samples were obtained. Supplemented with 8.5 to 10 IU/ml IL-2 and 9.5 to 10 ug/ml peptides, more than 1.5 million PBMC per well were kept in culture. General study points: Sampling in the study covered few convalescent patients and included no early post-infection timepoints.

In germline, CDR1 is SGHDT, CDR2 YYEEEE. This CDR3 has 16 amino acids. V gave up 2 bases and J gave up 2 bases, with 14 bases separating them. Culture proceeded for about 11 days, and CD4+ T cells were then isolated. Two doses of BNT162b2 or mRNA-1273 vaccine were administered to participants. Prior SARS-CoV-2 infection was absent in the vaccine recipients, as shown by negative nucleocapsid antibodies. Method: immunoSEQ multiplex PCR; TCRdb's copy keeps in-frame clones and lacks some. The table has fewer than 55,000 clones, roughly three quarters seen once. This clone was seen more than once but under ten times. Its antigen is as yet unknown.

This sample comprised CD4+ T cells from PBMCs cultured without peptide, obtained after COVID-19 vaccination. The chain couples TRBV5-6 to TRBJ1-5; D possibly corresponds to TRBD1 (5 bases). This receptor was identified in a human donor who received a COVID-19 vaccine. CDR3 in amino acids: CASSLRVGGRNQPQHF. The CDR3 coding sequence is TGTGCCAGCAGCTTACGAGTGGGGGGTCGCAATCAGCCCCAGCATTTT.